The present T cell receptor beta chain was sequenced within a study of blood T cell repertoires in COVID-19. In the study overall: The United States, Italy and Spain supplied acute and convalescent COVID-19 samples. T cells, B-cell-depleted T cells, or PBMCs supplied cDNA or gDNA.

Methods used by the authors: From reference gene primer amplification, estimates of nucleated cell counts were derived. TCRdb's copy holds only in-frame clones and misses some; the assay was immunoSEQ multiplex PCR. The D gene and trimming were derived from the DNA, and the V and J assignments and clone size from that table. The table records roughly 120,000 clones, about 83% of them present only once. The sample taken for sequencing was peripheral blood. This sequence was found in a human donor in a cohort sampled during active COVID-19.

The CDR3 coding sequence is TGTGCCAGCATGGTTGAGGATAGCAATCAGCCCCAGCATTTT. It is translated as CASMVEDSNQPQHF. V usage is TRBV2 and J usage is TRBJ1-5; D is unresolved. The CDR3 contains 14 residues. V lost 7 bases, J lost 0 bases, and 10 bases lay in between. Looked up from germline, CDR1 is SNHLY and CDR2 is FYNNEI. The full variable domain, in which reference TRBV2 and TRBJ1-5 provide the parts outside the CDR3, is EPEVTQTPSHQVTQMGQEVILRCVPISNHLYFYWYRQILGQKVEFLVSFYNNEISEKSEIFDDQFSVERPDGSNFTLKIRSTKLEDSAMYFCASMVEDSNQPQHFGDGTRLSIL.